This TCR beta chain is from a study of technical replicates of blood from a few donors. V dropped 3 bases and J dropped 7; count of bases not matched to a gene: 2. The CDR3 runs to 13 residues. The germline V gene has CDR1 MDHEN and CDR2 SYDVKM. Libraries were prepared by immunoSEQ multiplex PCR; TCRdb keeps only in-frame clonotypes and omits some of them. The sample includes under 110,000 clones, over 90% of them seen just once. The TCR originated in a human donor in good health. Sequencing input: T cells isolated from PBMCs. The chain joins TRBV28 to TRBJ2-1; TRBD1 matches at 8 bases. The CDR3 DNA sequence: TGTGCCAGCAGTTTTGGGACAGGAAATGAGCAGTTCTTC. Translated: CASSFGTGNEQFF.